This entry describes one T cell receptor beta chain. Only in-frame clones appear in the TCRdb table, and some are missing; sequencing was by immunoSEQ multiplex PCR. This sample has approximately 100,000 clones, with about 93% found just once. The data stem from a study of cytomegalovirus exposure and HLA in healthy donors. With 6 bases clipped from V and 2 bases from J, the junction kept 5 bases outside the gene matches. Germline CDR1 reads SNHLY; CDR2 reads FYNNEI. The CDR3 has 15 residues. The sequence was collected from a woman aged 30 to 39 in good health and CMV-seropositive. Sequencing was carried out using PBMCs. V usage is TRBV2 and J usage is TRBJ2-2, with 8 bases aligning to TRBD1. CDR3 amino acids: CASRGDRINTGELFF. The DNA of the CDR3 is TGTGCCAGCAGGGGGGACAGGATCAACACCGGGGAGCTGTTTTTT. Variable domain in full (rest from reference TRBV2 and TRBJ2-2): EPEVTQTPSHQVTQMGQEVILRCVPISNHLYFYWYRQILGQKVEFLVSFYNNEISEKSEIFDDQFSVERPDGSNFTLKIRSTKLEDSAMYFCASRGDRINTGELFFGEGSRLTVL.